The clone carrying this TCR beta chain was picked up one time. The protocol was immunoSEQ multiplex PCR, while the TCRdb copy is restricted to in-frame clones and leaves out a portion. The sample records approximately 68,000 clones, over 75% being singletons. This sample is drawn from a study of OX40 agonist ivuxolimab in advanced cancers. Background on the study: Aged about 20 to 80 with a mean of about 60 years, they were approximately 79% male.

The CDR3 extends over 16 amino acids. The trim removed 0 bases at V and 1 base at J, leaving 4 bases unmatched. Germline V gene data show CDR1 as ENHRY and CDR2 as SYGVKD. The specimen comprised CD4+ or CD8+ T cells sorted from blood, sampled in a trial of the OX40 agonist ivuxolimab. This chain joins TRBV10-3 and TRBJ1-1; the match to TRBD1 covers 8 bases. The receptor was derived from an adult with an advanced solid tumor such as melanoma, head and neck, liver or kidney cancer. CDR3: CAISESNRGGNTEAFF. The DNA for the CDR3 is TGTGCCATCAGTGAGTCGAACAGGGGGGGGAACACTGAAGCTTTCTTT.